A selection of T cell receptor beta chains follows, all from one sample in a study of shared clonotypes between healthy human individuals. The data were produced by immunoSEQ multiplex PCR, yet TCRdb's version contains in-frame clones alone and is incomplete. The sample lists about 2.1 million clones; 90% to 95% were seen once. The sequencing input was naive CD8+ T cells from PBMCs. These receptors were collected from a man aged 18 to 30 in good health. Some clones in this sample may be carry-over from other donors' samples. CDR3s include the opening cysteine and the closing phenylalanine or tryptophan. A D gene is named only where the DNA matches it firmly. Part of the rows lack a size; the others show once, few, many or a class for expanded clones.

>-|TRBV28|TRBJ1-1|-
TGTGCCAGCAGCACACAGGGTCAGTGGAACACTGAAGCTTTCTTT
CASSTQGQWNTEAFF
>-|TRBV28|TRBJ1-1|-
TGTGCCAGCAGTTCTCAGACTGAGAACACTGAAGCTTTCTTT
CASSSQTENTEAFF
>-|TRBV4-1|TRBJ1-2|few
TGCGCCAGCAGCCAAGATAGGGGCAGGGGTCTTGGCTACACCTTC
CASSQDRGRGLGYTF
>-|TRBV27|TRBJ1-5|once
TGTGCCAGCAGTGCCCGGGACTTCCGTGAGGGTAATCAGCCCCAGCATTTT
CASSARDFREGNQPQHF
>TRBD2|TRBV27|TRBJ2-3|-
TGTGCCAGCACCGTCGGGACTAGCGGCACAGATACGCAGTATTTT
CASTVGTSGTDTQYF
>TRBD1|TRBV28|TRBJ1-2|-
TGTGCCAGCAGACACAGGGGTTTACGGTCTAACTATGGCTACACCTTC
CASRHRGLRSNYGYTF
>TRBD1|TRBV7-2|TRBJ2-6|-
TGTGCCAGCAGCTTAAAGGACAGGGGACCTCTTGACGTCCTGACTTTC
CASSLKDRGPLDVLTF
>TRBD1|TRBV28|TRBJ2-7|-
TGTGCCAGCACCACAGGGGGTTTAGGCGAGCAGTACTTC
CASTTGGLGEQYF
>-|TRBV6-1|TRBJ2-7|-
TGTGCCAGCAGTGAACTGGGGACATTCCACGAGCAGTACTTC
CASSELGTFHEQYF
>-|TRBV27|TRBJ2-3|-
TGTGCCAGCAGTTTTTACAGGGCAGATACGCAGTATTTT
CASSFYRADTQYF
>-|TRBV27|TRBJ1-4|-
TGTGCCAGCACTTTCCGTCAACCGGGACTCCCAGTAGAAAATGGTAAACTGTTTTTT
CASTFRQPGLPVENGKLFF
>-|TRBV19|TRBJ2-1|-
TGTGCCAGTAGTGCGAGCTCCTACAATGAGCAGTTCTTC
CASSASSYNEQFF
>-|TRBV7-9|TRBJ1-4|-
TGTGCCAGCAGCGCCCGGGACATTAATGAAAAACTGTTTTTT
CASSARDINEKLFF
>-|TRBV4-1|TRBJ2-3|-
TGCGCCAGCAGCCAACGATCGCTAGCAGAGAGCACAGATACGCAGTATTTT
CASSQRSLAESTDTQYF
>-|TRBV7-9|TRBJ2-3|once
TGTGCCAGCAGCTTAGGGGGCGTGGGGATTGCGCAGTATTTT
CASSLGGVGIAQYF
>-|TRBV11-2|TRBJ1-6|-
TGTGCCAGCTCCCCAACCAGGGGCGCCCGAACCAATTCACCCCTCCACTTT
CASSPTRGARTNSPLHF
>-|TRBV18|TRBJ1-2|-
TGTGCCAGCTCACCCCGGGCATTGGACTATGGCTACACCTTC
CASSPRALDYGYTF
>TRBD2|TRBV10-3|TRBJ2-7|-
TGTGCCATACTAGCGGAGAACTACGAGCAGTACTTC
CAILAENYEQYF
>-|TRBV7-9|TRBJ2-7|-
TGTGCCAGCAGCTTAGGGGTCCTCACTAGAGAAGAGCAGTACTTC
CASSLGVLTREEQYF
>TRBD2|TRBV19|TRBJ2-3|-
TGTGCCAGTAGTATCCCGAGCGGGAATACAGATACGCAGTATTTT
CASSIPSGNTDTQYF
>-|TRBV9|TRBJ2-3|once
TGTGCCAGCAGCTCATACCTGACCTTGAGCACAGATACGCAGTATTTT
CASSSYLTLSTDTQYF
>-|TRBV9|TRBJ1-3|-
TGTGCCAGCAGCGAAACAGGGCGGGGAGACACCATATATTTT
CASSETGRGDTIYF
>TRBD1|TRBV27|TRBJ2-3|-
TGTGCCAGCAGTCAGTATTGGGGGGACCGGGACAGGGAAACAGATACGCAGTATTTT
CASSQYWGDRDRETDTQYF
>-|TRBV2|TRBJ1-4|-
TGTGCCAGCATCCAGACGGCACGATGGTCTGAAAAACTGTTTTTT
CASIQTARWSEKLFF
>TRBD1|TRBV25-1|TRBJ1-1|once
TGTGCCAGCAGTCCCCGACCCGGGACAGGACCCATTGAAGCTTTCTTT
CASSPRPGTGPIEAFF
>-|TRBV19|TRBJ1-2|-
TGTGCCAGTAGAGGGTGGGCAGGACGACTGAAGGACTATGGCTACACCTTC
CASRGWAGRLKDYGYTF
>-|TRBV5-1|TRBJ2-5|-
TGCGCCAGCAGCTTGGCCGGGAGCAGTGAGACCCAGTACTTC
CASSLAGSSETQYF
>-|TRBV4-1|TRBJ2-3|-
TGCGCCAGCAGCCAAGGGGCTGGGCTGGATACGCAGTATTTT
CASSQGAGLDTQYF
>-|TRBV14|TRBJ1-3|-
TGTGCCAGCAGCCAAGATCTGCTTTTCGGAAACACCATATATTTT
CASSQDLLFGNTIYF
>-|TRBV5-5|TRBJ1-4|-
TGTGCCAGCAGCTCACCCAGGTTGGAGGTAGCGACTAATGAAAAACTGTTTTTT
CASSSPRLEVATNEKLFF
>-|TRBV9|TRBJ2-1|-
TGTGCCAGCAGCCACGGAGGTATTCCAGACAATGAGCAGTTCTTC
CASSHGGIPDNEQFF
>-|TRBV9|TRBJ2-5|-
TGTGCCAGCAGCAACAGGGTCGAAGAGACCCAGTACTTC
CASSNRVEETQYF
>-|TRBV27|TRBJ1-2|-
TGTGCCAGCGGCCTGGGCGCCAGCGCATCGTCTGGCTACACCTTC
CASGLGASASSGYTF
>TRBD2|TRBV19|TRBJ2-2|-
TGTGCCAGTAGTGATCTAGCGGGATACACCGGGGAGCTGTTTTTT
CASSDLAGYTGELFF
>TRBD1|TRBV19|TRBJ2-7|-
TGTGCCAGTAGTTCCTACACCGGGACAGGGGCCTACGAGCAGTACTTC
CASSSYTGTGAYEQYF
>-|TRBV11-2|TRBJ2-4|-
TGTGCCAGCAGCTTAGGCCCAGGGTTTCCCAAAAACATTCAGTACTTC
CASSLGPGFPKNIQYF
>TRBD2|TRBV27|TRBJ2-7|-
TGTGCCAGCAGTTCCCCCCCTAGCGGGGCCTATTTATTAGGGCAGTACTTC
CASSSPPSGAYLLGQYF
>-|TRBV10-3|TRBJ2-1|-
TGTGCCACGGCCGAGACAGGAATGCCAAGTAGCTCCTACAATGAGCAGTTCTTC
CATAETGMPSSSYNEQFF
>TRBD2|TRBV7-6|TRBJ2-7|-
TGTGCCAGCAGCCCAGGACTAGCGGGAGCCTACGAGCAGTACTTC
CASSPGLAGAYEQYF
>-|TRBV27|TRBJ2-7|-
TGTGCCAGCAGTTCAACAGGGGGGGCCTACGAGCAGTACTTC
CASSSTGGAYEQYF
>TRBD2|TRBV19|TRBJ2-1|-
TGTGCCAGTAGTATAGAAGGCGGGACTAGCGGGGCCAATGAGCAGTTCTTC
CASSIEGGTSGANEQFF
>TRBD1|TRBV27|TRBJ2-7|-
TGTGCCAGCAGTTTACTTCAGGGGGCAAAGGACGAGCAGTACTTC
CASSLLQGAKDEQYF
>-|TRBV6-6|TRBJ1-2|-
TGTGCCAGCGTGCGGGACCGGGCTTACTATGGCTACACCTTC
CASVRDRAYYGYTF